These 28 T cell receptor beta chains came from one sample sequenced in a study of cytomegalovirus exposure and HLA in healthy donors. PCR involved 60 Vbeta and 13 Jbeta primers. Produced via immunoSEQ multiplex PCR; TCRdb's table is partial and in-frame only. The sample lists about 110,000 clones, more than 65% occurring once. The sample comprised PBMCs. The receptors were gathered from a man younger than 40 in good health and CMV-seronegative.

This clone was picked up one time. The genes are TRBV5-6 and TRBJ2-5; 8 bases map to TRBD1. The CDR3 runs 13 residues. Germline CDR1 SGHDT, CDR2 YYEEEE. The V and J ends lost 9 bases and 2 bases, in that order; junction bases with no gene match: 6. The CDR3 loop reads CATTGGIQETQYF. Written as DNA, the CDR3 is TGTGCCACCACAGGGGGTATACAAGAGACCCAGTACTTC.

This chain uses TRBV11-2 with TRBJ2-7; TRBD1 aligns across 11 bases. Germline CDR1 SGHAT, CDR2 FQNNGV. CDR3 length: 16 amino acids. J lost 4 bases, V lost 0 bases, and 5 bases had no gene match. The CDR3 DNA reads TGTGCCAGCAGCTTAGAGCGGACAGGGGGCATATACGAGCAGTACTTC. This sequence encodes CASSLERTGGIYEQYF.

This sequence joins TRBV7-9 and TRBJ1-2; D gene ambiguous. Trimming shortened V by 1 base and J by 3 bases, and 12 bases separated the two germline ends. Germline V gene data show CDR1 as SEHNR and CDR2 as FQNEAQ (reference sequence). CDR3 length: 15 residues. Written as DNA, the CDR3 is TGTGCCAGCAGCTTAGGTTCGGTGTTTGACTATGGCTACACCTTC. Its protein product is CASSLGSVFDYGYTF. The full variable domain, completed using reference TRBV7-9 and TRBJ1-2, is DTGVSQNPRHKITKRGQNVTFRCDPISEHNRLYWYRQTLGQGPEFLTYFQNEAQLEKSRLLSDRFSAERPKGSFSTLEIQRTEQGDSAMYLCASSLGSVFDYGYTFGSGTRLTVV.

The V call is TRBV9, the J call TRBJ2-2, with 13 bases lining up with TRBD2. The germline CDR1 and CDR2 sequences are SGDLS and YYNGEE. The CDR3 contains 15 residues. The ends lost 3 bases at V and 6 bases at J; junction bases unmatched: 2. The chain's CDR3 is CASSATSGRAGELFF. The CDR3 DNA follows: TGTGCCAGCAGCGCAACTAGCGGGAGGGCCGGGGAGCTGTTTTTT.

The chain links TRBV27 to TRBJ2-1; D gene uncertain. The V gene's germline CDR1 is MNHEY and CDR2 SMNVEV (reference sequence). Trimming stripped 4 bases from V and 7 bases from J, with 11 bases between. CDR3 size: 13 residues. The CDR3 loop reads CASSWAFGNEQFF. For the CDR3, the DNA is TGTGCCAGCAGTTGGGCTTTCGGTAATGAGCAGTTCTTC.

This chain connects TRBV15 to TRBJ1-5, with no clear D. The CDR3 is 15 residues long. Trimming shortened V by 5 bases and J by 1 base, and 12 bases separated the two germline ends. Looked up from germline, CDR1 is LNHNV and CDR2 is YYDKDF (reference sequence). The CDR3 is CATSEEMSSNQPQHF. As DNA, the CDR3 is TGTGCCACCAGCGAAGAGATGTCCAGCAATCAGCCCCAGCATTTT.

The chain couples TRBV9 to TRBJ2-2; tentative D call: TRBD1 (6 bases). Per the germline V gene, CDR1 is SGDLS and CDR2 is YYNGEE. V lost 8 bases, J lost 7 bases, and 12 bases lay in between. The CDR3 has 12 residues. CDR3 region: CASTGSGGELFF. The DNA for the CDR3 is TGTGCCAGTACAGGGTCGGGCGGGGAGCTGTTTTTT.

The sample holds a few counts of this clone. The genes are TRBV10-2 and TRBJ1-5, with D possibly matching TRBD1 (6 bases). The CDR3 extends over 14 amino acids. Per germline, CDR1 WSHSY and CDR2 SAAADI. V lost 5 bases and J lost 5, with 13 bases in between. CDR3 in DNA: TGCGCCAGCAGTCCCGGGACAAGGTATCAGCCCCAGCATTTT. The encoded protein is CASSPGTRYQPQHF.

The chain is built from TRBV7-8 and TRBJ1-1, with D possibly being TRBD1 (5 bases). V dropped 1 base and J dropped 4 bases, with 7 bases sitting between them. There are 13 residues in the CDR3. Germline CDR1 reads SGHVS; CDR2 reads FQNEAQ. The CDR3 spells CASSLVGVTEAFF. The CDR3 DNA is TGTGCCAGCAGCTTAGTAGGGGTCACTGAAGCTTTCTTT.

J is TRBJ1-1 and V is TRBV4-1, with no clear D. V lost 6 bases and J lost 1, with 12 bases in between. Germline CDR1 and CDR2: MGHRA and YSYEKL. The CDR3 contains 14 residues. In DNA, the CDR3 is TGCGCCAGCAGTCAAAACGGGAGGAACACTGAAGCTTTCTTT. It is translated as CASSQNGRNTEAFF.

The chain combines TRBV6-5 with TRBJ1-3; the D is unclear. Deletions cut 7 bases from V and 4 bases from J, with 17 bases between. Germline V CDR1 and CDR2: MNHEY, SVGAGI. The length of the CDR3 is 15 residues. In DNA, the CDR3 is TGTGCCAGCACCACCCTGTACTCGGGAGGAAACACCATATATTTT. Protein: CASTTLYSGGNTIYF.

This clone was observed a few times. The chain employs TRBV12-5 and TRBJ2-1, with 10 bases aligning to TRBD2. After removal of 0 bases from V and 8 bases from J, the junction contained 4 bases not matched to a gene. This CDR3 is built from 15 residues. The germline gives CDR1 LGHNT, CDR2 FRNRAP. CDR3 nucleotides: TGTGCTAGTGGTTTGGTAGCGGGAGGGCCCCATGAGCAGTTCTTC. Its translation: CASGLVAGGPHEQFF.

This clone was recorded a few times. The chain carries TRBV5-6 and TRBJ1-2; D is uncertain. Germline CDR1 SGHDT, CDR2 YYEEEE. The V gene lost 1 base and the J gene lost 9 bases, with 10 bases spanning the gap. CDR3 size: 12 residues. CDR3 sequence reads: CASSLIEASYTF. CDR3 DNA sequence: TGTGCCAGCAGCTTGATAGAGGCCAGCTACACCTTC. The full variable domain, with the rest looked up from reference TRBV5-6 and TRBJ1-2, is DAGVTQSPTHLIKTRGQQVTLRCSPKSGHDTVSWYQQALGQGPQFIFQYYEEEERQRGNFPDRFSGHQFPNYSSELNVNALLLGDSALYLCASSLIEASYTFGSGTRLTVV.

This sequence joins TRBV9 and TRBJ2-1, with 8 bases matching TRBD1. Germline-derived CDR1 and CDR2 are SGDLS and YYNGEE. After removal of 4 bases from V and 4 bases from J, the junction contained 4 bases not matched to a gene. The CDR3 is 14 amino acids. This chain's CDR3 is CASSPGQVYNEQFF. The CDR3 DNA reads TGTGCCAGCAGCCCGGGACAGGTATACAATGAGCAGTTCTTC.

The chain combines TRBV28 with TRBJ1-2; TRBD1 is a possible D gene (5 bases). Germline V gene lookup returns CDR1 MDHEN and CDR2 SYDVKM. Trimming pared 7 bases from V and 6 bases from J, leaving 18 bases between. The CDR3 is 14 residues long. The CDR3 reads CASTRPGGVNGYTF. In nucleotides, the CDR3 is TGTGCCAGCACCCGCCCCGGAGGGGTAAATGGCTACACCTTC.

The genes are TRBV6-1 and TRBJ2-3; D unclear. Trimming left V 2 bases short and J 0 bases short, with 12 bases between. This CDR3 has 16 residues. The germline V gene encodes CDR1 MNHNS and CDR2 SASEGT. CDR3 amino acids: CASSEPAGDSTDTQYF. The CDR3 bases are TGTGCCAGCAGTGAACCCGCCGGAGACAGCACAGATACGCAGTATTTT.

The chain uses TRBV28 and TRBJ2-3; D gene ambiguous. The CDR3 runs 14 residues. Germline CDR1 is MDHEN and CDR2 is SYDVKM. Trimming took 3 bases from V and 2 from J, leaving 9 bases between them. The CDR3 region is CASSLGRYTDTQYF. CDR3 nucleotides: TGTGCCAGCAGTTTGGGCAGATACACAGATACGCAGTATTTT.

In nucleotides, the CDR3 is TGTGCCAGCAGCACCGGACAGGGGGCGCGTACAGATACGCAGTATTTT. It encodes CASSTGQGARTDTQYF. The V and J genes are TRBV13 and TRBJ2-3; 11 bases line up with TRBD1. Trimming at V came to 5 bases and at J to 3 bases, leaving 7 bases not matched to a gene. CDR1 PRHDT and CDR2 FYEKMQ come from the germline V gene (reference sequence). The CDR3 is 16 residues long.

The chain links TRBV6-1 to TRBJ1-4; D uncertain. Germline CDR1 is MNHNS and CDR2 is SASEGT. The V gene lost 5 bases and the J gene lost 5 bases, with 15 bases spanning the gap. The CDR3 spans 15 residues. The CDR3 DNA sequence: TGTGCCAGCAGTATAATCTTTTGGCCCAATGAAAAACTGTTTTTT. Translated, it gives CASSIIFWPNEKLFF.

The chain links TRBV7-6 to TRBJ1-5, with 7 nucleotides matching TRBD1. V was clipped by 5 bases and J by 6 bases; unmatched bases: 10. Looked up from germline, CDR1 is SGHVS and CDR2 is FNYEAQ. The CDR3 has 15 amino acids. CDR3 protein: CASSQGGRVGQPQHF. The CDR3 nucleotides are TGTGCCAGCAGCCAGGGGGGCAGGGTTGGTCAGCCCCAGCATTTT.

J is TRBJ2-1 and V is TRBV7-9; 10 nucleotides match TRBD2. Per the germline V gene, CDR1 is SEHNR and CDR2 is FQNEAQ (reference sequence). This CDR3 contains 14 residues. The junction had 6 bases not matched to a gene; V was cut back by 10 bases and J by 3 bases. CDR3 region: CATMGLAFYNEQFF. In nucleotides, the CDR3 is TGTGCCACCATGGGACTAGCGTTCTACAATGAGCAGTTCTTC.

This chain connects TRBV27 to TRBJ2-7, with D perhaps matching TRBD2 (6 bases). This CDR3 is 11 amino acids long. Germline V gene sequence: CDR1 MNHEY, CDR2 SMNVEV (reference sequence). V was shortened by 8 bases and J by 6 bases, with 11 bases between the two germline ends. The CDR3 DNA sequence: TGTGCCAGCGCGGTGGAGGGCGAGCAGTACTTC. Its translation is CASAVEGEQYF.

This clone was seen a few times. This rearrangement joins TRBV30 to TRBJ1-5; 11 bases map to TRBD1. This CDR3 has 13 residues. Germline trimming cut 7 bases from V and 4 bases from J; bases unmatched to any gene: 3. The germline V gene encodes CDR1 GTSNPN and CDR2 SVGIG (reference sequence). As DNA, the CDR3 is TGTGCCTTAGGGACAGGGGGGAATCAGCCCCAGCATTTT. Translated: CALGTGGNQPQHF.

J is TRBJ1-1 and V is TRBV6-5; no clear D. Germline V CDR1 and CDR2: MNHEY, SVGAGI. This CDR3 is built from 13 residues. Trimming took off 4 bases at V and 1 base at J, with 7 bases between the two ends. CDR3 residues: CASSSLGNTEAFF. The CDR3 DNA is TGTGCCAGCAGTTCACTCGGGAACACTGAAGCTTTCTTT.

The CDR3 loop is CASSLPGDGGEQYF. The CDR3 region has the DNA TGTGCCAGCAGTTTACCGGGGGATGGAGGCGAGCAGTACTTC. The chain carries TRBV28 and TRBJ2-7; possible D gene TRBD2, 6 bases. V dropped 2 bases and J dropped 6 bases, with 14 bases sitting between them. CDR3 length: 14 amino acids. The V gene's germline CDR1 is MDHEN and CDR2 SYDVKM.

The chain uses TRBV29-1 and TRBJ2-5, with D possibly being TRBD2 (5 bases). This CDR3 has 13 residues. The V and J ends lost 6 bases and 4 bases respectively, with 15 bases between them. The germline V gene encodes CDR1 SQVTM and CDR2 ANQGSEA. The CDR3, as DNA: TGCAGCGTCGAGGCCCACCGGGGAGAGACCCAGTACTTC. Amino acids: CSVEAHRGETQYF.

This chain joins TRBV30 and TRBJ1-1, with unresolved D. CDR3 size: 13 residues. Trimming removed 0 bases at V and 1 base at J, with 6 bases between. Germline V gene lookup returns CDR1 GTSNPN and CDR2 SVGIG (reference sequence). CDR3 residues: CAWSVLANTEAFF. CDR3 coding DNA: TGTGCCTGGAGTGTTTTAGCGAACACTGAAGCTTTCTTT.

The chain is built from TRBV7-9 and TRBJ1-5, with TRBD1 as a possible D gene (6 bases). The ends were cut back, 7 bases at V and 4 bases at J, with 14 bases in the middle. Germline V gene sequence: CDR1 SEHNR, CDR2 FQNEAQ (reference sequence). The CDR3 loop spans 14 amino acids. Written as DNA, the CDR3 is TGTGCCAGCACCTCGGGGGGGCAAAATCAGCCCCAGCATTTT. Protein sequence: CASTSGGQNQPQHF.